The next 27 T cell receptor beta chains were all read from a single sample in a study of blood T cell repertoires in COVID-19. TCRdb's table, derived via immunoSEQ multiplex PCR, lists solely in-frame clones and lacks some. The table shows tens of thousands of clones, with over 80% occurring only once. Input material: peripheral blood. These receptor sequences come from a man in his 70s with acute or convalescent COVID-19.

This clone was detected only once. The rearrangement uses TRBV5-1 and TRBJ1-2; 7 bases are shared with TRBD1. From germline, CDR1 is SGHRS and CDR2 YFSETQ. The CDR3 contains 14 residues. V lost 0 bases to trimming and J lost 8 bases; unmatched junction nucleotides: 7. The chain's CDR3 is CASSLGQGGRGYTF. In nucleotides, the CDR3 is TGCGCCAGCAGCTTGGGACAGGGCGGAAGGGGCTACACCTTC.

In DNA form, the CDR3 reads TGTGCCAGCAGCAGCGGACTAGCGGGGGGGCGTGAGCAGTTCTTC. It codes for CASSSGLAGGREQFF. This chain connects TRBV5-4 to TRBJ2-1, with 15 positions matching TRBD2. Germline CDR1 reads SGHNT; CDR2 reads YYREEE (reference sequence). The CDR3 contains 15 residues. V lost 4 bases to trimming and J lost 9 bases; unmatched junction nucleotides: 5.

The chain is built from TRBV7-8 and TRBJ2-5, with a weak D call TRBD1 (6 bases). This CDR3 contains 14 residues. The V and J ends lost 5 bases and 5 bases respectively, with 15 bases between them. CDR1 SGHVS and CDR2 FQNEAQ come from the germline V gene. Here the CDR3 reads CASSAKTGHETQYF. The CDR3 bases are TGTGCCAGCAGCGCTAAGACAGGCCACGAGACCCAGTACTTC.

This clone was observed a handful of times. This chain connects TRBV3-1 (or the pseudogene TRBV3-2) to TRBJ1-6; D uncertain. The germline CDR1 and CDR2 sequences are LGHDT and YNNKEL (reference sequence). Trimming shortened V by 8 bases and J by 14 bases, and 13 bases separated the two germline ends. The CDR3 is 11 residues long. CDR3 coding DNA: TGTGCCAGCCAAGATAAACTTGCCCTCCACTTT. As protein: CASQDKLALHF.

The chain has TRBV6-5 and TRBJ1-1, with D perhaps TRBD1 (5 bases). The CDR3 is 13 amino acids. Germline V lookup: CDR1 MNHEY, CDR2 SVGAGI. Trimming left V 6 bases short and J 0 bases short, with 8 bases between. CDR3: CASRQDMNTEAFF. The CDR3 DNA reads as TGTGCCAGCAGACAGGACATGAACACTGAAGCTTTCTTT.

CDR3 amino acids: CASSQVLASDTQYF. The CDR3 bases are TGTGCCAGCAGCCAAGTCCTAGCCTCAGATACGCAGTATTTT. This chain joins TRBV4-2 and TRBJ2-3, with a tentative D call TRBD2 (5 bases). Germline V gene sequence: CDR1 LGHNA, CDR2 YNFKEQ. This CDR3 has 14 residues. With 1 base removed from V and 4 bases from J, the gap between germline ends came to 9 bases.

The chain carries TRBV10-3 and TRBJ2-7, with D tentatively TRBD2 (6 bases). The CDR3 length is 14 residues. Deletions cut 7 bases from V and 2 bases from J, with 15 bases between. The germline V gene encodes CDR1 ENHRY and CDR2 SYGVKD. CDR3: CAITPGTSTYEQYF. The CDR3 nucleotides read TGTGCCATCACTCCAGGGACTTCGACCTACGAGCAGTACTTC.

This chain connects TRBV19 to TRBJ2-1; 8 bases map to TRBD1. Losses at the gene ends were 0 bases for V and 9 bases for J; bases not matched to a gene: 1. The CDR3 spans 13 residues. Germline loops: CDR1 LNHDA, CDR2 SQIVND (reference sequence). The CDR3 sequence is CASSIEQGVEQFF. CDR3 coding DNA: TGTGCCAGTAGTATAGAACAGGGGGTTGAGCAGTTCTTC. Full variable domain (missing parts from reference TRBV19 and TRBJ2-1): DGGITQSPKYLFRKEGQNVTLSCEQNLNHDAMYWYRQDPGQGLRLIYYSQIVNDFQKGDIAEGYSVSREKKESFPLTVTSAQKNPTAFYLCASSIEQGVEQFFGPGTRLTVL.

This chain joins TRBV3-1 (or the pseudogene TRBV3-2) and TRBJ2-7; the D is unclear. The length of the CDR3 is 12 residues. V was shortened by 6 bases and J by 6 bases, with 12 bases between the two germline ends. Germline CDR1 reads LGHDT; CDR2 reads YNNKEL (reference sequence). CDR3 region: CASRHYTGEQYF. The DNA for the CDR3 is TGTGCCAGCAGACACTATACCGGCGAGCAGTACTTC.

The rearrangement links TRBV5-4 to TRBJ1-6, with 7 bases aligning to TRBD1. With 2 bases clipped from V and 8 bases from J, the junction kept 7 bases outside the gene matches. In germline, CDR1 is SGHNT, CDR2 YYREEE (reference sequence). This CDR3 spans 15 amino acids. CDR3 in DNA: TGTGCCAGCAGCTTAATGGTTCAGGGGGATTCACCCCTCCACTTT. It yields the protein CASSLMVQGDSPLHF.

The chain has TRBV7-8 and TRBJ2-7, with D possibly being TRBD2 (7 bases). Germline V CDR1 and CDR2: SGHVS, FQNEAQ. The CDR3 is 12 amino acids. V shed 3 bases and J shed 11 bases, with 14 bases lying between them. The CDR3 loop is CASSFAGAPEYF. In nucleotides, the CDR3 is TGTGCCAGCAGCTTCGCGGGGGCCCCGGAGTACTTC.

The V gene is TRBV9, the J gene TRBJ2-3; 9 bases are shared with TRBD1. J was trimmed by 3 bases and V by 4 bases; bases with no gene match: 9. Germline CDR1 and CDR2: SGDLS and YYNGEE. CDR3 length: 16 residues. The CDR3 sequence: CASSPPSTGGTDTQYF. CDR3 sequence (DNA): TGTGCCAGCAGCCCACCCTCGACAGGGGGAACAGATACGCAGTATTTT.

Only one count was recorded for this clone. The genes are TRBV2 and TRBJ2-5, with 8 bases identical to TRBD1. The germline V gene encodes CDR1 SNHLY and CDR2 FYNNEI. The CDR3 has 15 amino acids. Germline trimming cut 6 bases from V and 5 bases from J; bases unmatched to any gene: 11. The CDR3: CASRRPGGSGETQYF. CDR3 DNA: TGTGCCAGCAGGCGACCAGGGGGCTCGGGGGAGACCCAGTACTTC. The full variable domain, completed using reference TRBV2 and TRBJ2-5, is EPEVTQTPSHQVTQMGQEVILRCVPISNHLYFYWYRQILGQKVEFLVSFYNNEISEKSEIFDDQFSVERPDGSNFTLKIRSTKLEDSAMYFCASRRPGGSGETQYFGPGTRLLVL.

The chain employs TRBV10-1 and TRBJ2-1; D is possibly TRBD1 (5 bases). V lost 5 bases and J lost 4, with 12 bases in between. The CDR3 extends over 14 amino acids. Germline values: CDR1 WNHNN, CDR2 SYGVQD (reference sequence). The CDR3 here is CASSKDNPYNEQFF. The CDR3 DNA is TGCGCCAGCAGTAAGGACAACCCATACAATGAGCAGTTCTTC.

CDR3 DNA sequence: TGTGCCAGCAGTTACTACCCCCTTGCGGGGAGGGTCGCAGATACGCAGTATTTT. It codes for CASSYYPLAGRVADTQYF. The V and J genes are TRBV6-7 and TRBJ2-3, with 7 bases lining up with TRBD2. TRBV6-7 is reported as an ORF; its role is uncertain. Losses at the gene ends were 1 base for V and 4 bases for J; bases not matched to a gene: 14. This CDR3 comprises 18 residues.

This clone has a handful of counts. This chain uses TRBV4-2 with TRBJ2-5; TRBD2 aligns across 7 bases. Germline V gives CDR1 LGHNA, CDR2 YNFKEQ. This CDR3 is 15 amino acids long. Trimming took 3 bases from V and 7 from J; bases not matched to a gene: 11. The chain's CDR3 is CASSQAGPTGGTQYF. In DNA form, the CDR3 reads TGTGCCAGCAGCCAGGCTGGACCCACGGGAGGGACCCAGTACTTC.

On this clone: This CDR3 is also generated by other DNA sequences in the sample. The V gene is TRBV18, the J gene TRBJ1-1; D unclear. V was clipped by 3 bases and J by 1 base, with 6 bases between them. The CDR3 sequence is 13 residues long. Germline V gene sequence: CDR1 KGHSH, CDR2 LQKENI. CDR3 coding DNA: TGTGCCAGCTCACCGCGCGCGAACACTGAAGCTTTCTTT. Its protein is CASSPRANTEAFF.

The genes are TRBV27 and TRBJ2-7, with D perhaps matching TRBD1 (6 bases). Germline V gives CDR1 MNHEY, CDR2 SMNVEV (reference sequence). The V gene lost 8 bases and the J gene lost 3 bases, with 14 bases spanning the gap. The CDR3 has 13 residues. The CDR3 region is CASGNRDRYEQYF. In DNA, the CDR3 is TGTGCCAGCGGTAACAGGGATCGCTACGAGCAGTACTTC.

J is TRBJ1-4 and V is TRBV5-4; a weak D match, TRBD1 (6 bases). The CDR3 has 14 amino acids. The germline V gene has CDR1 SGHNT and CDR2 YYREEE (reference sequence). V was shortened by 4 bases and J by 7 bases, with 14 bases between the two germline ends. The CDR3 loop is CASSARTELEKLFF. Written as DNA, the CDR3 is TGTGCCAGCAGCGCACGGACAGAGCTTGAAAAACTGTTTTTT.

The CDR3 DNA is TGTGCCAGCAGTTACGCCCTCGGTCAGGTGCCCTATGGCTACACCTTC. It is translated as CASSYALGQVPYGYTF. The chain carries TRBV6-5 and TRBJ1-2, with D unresolved. The V gene's germline CDR1 is MNHEY and CDR2 SVGAGI. The CDR3 spans 16 residues. V was shortened by 2 bases and J by 4 bases, with 17 bases between the two germline ends.

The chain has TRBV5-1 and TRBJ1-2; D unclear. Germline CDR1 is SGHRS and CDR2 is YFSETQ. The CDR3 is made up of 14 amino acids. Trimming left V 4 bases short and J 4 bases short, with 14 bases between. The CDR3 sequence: CASSEGGDGYGYTF. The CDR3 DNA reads TGCGCCAGCAGCGAGGGTGGGGATGGCTATGGCTACACCTTC.

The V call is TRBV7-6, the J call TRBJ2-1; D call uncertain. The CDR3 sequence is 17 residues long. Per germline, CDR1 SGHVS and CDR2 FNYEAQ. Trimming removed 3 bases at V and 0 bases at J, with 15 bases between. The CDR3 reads CASSFANEVSSYNEQFF. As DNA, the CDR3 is TGTGCCAGCAGCTTTGCGAATGAGGTCAGCTCCTACAATGAGCAGTTCTTC.

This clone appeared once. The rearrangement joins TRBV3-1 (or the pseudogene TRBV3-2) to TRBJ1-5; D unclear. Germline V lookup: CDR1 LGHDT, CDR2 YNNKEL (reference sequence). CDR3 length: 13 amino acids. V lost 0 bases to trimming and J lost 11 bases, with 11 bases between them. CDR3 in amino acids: CASSQDLATSQHF. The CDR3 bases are TGTGCCAGCAGCCAAGATCTGGCAACGTCCCAGCATTTT.

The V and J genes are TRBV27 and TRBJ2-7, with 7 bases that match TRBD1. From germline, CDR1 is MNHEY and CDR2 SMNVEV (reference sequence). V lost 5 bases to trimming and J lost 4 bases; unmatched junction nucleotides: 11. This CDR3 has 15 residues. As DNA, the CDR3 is TGTGCCAGCAGTCCTAAAGGACAGGCCAGGTACGAGCAGTACTTC. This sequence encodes CASSPKGQARYEQYF.

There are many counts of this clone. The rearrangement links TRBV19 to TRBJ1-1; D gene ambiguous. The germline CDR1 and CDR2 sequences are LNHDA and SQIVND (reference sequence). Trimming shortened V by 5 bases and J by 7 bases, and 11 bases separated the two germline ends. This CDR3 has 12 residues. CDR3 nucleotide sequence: TGTGCCAGTAGTGGACGGGAGGGTGAAGCTTTCTTT. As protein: CASSGREGEAFF.

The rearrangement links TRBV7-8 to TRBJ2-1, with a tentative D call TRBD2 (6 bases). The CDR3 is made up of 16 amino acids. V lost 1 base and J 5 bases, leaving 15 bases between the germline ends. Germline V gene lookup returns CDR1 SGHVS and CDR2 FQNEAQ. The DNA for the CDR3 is TGTGCCAGCAGCTTAGTTCGGGACTGGGGAGACAATGAGCAGTTCTTC. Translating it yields CASSLVRDWGDNEQFF.

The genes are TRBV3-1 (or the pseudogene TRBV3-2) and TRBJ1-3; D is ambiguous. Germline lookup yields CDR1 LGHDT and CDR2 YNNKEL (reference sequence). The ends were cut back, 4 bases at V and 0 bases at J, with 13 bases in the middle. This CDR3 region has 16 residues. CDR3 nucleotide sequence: TGTGCCAGCAGCCTAATGGTCGGTATCTCTGGAAACACCATATATTTT. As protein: CASSLMVGISGNTIYF.